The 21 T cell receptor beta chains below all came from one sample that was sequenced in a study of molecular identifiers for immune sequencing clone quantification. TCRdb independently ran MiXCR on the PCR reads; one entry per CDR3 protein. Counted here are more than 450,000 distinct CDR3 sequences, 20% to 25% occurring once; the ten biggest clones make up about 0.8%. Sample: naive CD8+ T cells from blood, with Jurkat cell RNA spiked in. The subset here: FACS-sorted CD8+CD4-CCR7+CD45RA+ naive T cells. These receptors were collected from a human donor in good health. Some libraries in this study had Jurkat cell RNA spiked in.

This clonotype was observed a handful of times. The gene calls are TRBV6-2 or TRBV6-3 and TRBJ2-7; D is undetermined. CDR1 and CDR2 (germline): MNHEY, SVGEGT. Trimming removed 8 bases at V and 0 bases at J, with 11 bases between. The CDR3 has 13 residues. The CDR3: CASSAVDSYEQYF. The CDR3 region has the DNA TGTGCCAGCTCCGCGGTAGACTCCTACGAGCAGTACTTC.

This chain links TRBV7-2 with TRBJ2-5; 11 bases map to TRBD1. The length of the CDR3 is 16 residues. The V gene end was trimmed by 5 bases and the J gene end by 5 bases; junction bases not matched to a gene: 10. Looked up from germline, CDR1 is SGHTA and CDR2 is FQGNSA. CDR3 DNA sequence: TGTGCCAGCAGCCACACATGGACAGGGGGCGGCGAGACCCAGTACTTC. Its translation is CASSHTWTGGGETQYF.

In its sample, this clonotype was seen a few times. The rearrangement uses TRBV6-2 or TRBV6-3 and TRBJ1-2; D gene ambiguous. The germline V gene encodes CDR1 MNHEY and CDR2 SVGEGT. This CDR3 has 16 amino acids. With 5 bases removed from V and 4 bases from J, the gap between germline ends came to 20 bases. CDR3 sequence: CASSPSLAQRSYGYTF. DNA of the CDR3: TGTGCCAGCAGTCCTTCTTTAGCCCAACGTAGCTATGGCTACACCTTC.

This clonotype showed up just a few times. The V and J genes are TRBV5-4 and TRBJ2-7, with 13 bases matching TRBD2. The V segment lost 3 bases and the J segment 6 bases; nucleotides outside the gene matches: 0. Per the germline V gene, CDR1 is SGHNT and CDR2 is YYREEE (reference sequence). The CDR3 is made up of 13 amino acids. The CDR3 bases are TGTGCCAGCAGCTGGACTAGCGGGAGCGAGCAGTACTTC. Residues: CASSWTSGSEQYF.

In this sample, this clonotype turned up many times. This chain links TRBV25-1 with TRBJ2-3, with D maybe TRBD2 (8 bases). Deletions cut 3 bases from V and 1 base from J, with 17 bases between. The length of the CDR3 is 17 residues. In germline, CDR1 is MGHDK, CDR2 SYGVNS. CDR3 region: CASSDHIAGTGTDTQYF. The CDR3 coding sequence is TGTGCCAGCAGTGACCATATAGCGGGGACAGGCACAGATACGCAGTATTTT.

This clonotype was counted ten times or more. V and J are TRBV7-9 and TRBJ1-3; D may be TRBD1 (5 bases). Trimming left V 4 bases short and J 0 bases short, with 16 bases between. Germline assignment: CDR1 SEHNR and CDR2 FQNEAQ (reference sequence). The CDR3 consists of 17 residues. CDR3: CASSSPTPGLSGNTIYF. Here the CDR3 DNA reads TGTGCCAGCAGCTCGCCGACTCCAGGGCTCTCTGGAAACACCATATATTTT. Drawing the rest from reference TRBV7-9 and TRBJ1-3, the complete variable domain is DTGVSQNPRHKITKRGQNVTFRCDPISEHNRLYWYRQTLGQGPEFLTYFQNEAQLEKSRLLSDRFSAERPKGSFSTLEIQRTEQGDSAMYLCASSSPTPGLSGNTIYFGEGSWLTVV.

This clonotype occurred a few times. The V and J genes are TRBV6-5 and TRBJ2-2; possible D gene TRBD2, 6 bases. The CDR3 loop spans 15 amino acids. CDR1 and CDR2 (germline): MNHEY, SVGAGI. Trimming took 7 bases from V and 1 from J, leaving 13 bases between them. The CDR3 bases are TGTGCCAGCACTGTAGCGGTGGAGAACACCGGGGAGCTGTTTTTT. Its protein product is CASTVAVENTGELFF.

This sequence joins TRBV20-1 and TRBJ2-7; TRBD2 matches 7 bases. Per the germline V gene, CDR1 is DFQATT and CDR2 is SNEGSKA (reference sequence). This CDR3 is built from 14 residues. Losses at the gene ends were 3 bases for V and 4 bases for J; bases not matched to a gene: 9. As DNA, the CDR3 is TGCAGTGCTAGGGAAAGCGGGAAGCTTTACGAGCAGTACTTC. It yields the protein CSARESGKLYEQYF.

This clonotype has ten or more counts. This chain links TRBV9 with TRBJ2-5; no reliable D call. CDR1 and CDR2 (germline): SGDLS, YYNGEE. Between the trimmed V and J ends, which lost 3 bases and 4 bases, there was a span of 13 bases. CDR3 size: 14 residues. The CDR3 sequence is CASSDVSTSETQYF. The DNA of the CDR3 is TGTGCCAGCAGCGACGTGAGCACATCAGAGACCCAGTACTTC.

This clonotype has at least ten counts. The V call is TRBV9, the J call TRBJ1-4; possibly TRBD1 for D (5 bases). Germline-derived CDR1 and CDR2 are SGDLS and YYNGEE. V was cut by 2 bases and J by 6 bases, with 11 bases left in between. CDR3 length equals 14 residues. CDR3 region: CASSVGGSDEKLFF. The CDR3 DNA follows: TGTGCCAGCAGCGTTGGGGGATCTGATGAAAAACTGTTTTTT.

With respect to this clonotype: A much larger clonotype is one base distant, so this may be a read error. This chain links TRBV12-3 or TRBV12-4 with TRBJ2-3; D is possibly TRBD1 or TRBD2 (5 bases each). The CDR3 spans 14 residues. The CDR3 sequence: CASSLLTGPDRQYF. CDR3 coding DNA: TGTGCCAGCAGTTTACTCACGGGGCCAGATAGGCAGTATTTT.

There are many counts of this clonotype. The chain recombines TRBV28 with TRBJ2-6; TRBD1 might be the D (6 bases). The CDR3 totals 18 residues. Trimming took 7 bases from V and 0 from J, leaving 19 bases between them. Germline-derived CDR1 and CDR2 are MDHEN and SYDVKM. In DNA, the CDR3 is TGTGCCAGCAAGACACCGGGACACAATCCCTCTGGGGCCAACGTCCTGACTTTC. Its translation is CASKTPGHNPSGANVLTF.

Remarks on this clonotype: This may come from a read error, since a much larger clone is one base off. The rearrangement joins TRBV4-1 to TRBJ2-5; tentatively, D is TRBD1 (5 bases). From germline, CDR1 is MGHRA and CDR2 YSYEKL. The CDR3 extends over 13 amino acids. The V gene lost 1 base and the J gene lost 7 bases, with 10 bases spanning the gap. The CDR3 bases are TGCGCCAGCAGCCAAGGCAGGGAAGGGACCCAGTACTTC. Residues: CASSQGREGTQYF.

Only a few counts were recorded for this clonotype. The CDR3 protein is CSARDEGRSSYNSPLHF. The CDR3, as DNA: TGCAGTGCTAGAGATGAGGGACGAAGCTCCTATAATTCACCCCTCCACTTT. The V and J genes are TRBV20-1 and TRBJ1-6, with D possibly TRBD1 on 5 matching bases. Germline assignment: CDR1 DFQATT and CDR2 SNEGSKA (reference sequence). Trimming pared 0 bases from V and 0 bases from J, leaving 12 bases between. The CDR3 contains 17 residues.

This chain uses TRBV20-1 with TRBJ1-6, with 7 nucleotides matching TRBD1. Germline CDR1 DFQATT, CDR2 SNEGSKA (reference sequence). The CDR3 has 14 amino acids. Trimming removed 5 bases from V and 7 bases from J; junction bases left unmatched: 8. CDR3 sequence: CSAETGKDNSPLHF. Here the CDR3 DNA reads TGCAGTGCTGAGACAGGGAAGGACAATTCACCCCTCCACTTT.

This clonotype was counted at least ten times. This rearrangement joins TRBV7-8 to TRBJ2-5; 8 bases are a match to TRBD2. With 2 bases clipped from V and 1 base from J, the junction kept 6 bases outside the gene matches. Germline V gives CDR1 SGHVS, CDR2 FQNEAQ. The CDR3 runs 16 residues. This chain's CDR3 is CASSLLSGGTQETQYF. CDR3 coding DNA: TGTGCCAGCAGCTTACTGAGCGGGGGTACCCAAGAGACCCAGTACTTC.

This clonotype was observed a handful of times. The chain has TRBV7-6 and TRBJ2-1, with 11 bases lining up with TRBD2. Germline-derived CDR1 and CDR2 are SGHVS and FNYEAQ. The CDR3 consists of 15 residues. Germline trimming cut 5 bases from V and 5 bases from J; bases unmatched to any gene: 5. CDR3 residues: CASSLLAGGDNEQFF. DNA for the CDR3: TGTGCCAGCAGCCTGCTAGCGGGAGGCGACAATGAGCAGTTCTTC. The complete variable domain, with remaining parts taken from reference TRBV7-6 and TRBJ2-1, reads GAGVSQSPRYKVTKRGQDVALRCDPISGHVSLYWYRQALGQGPEFLTYFNYEAQQDKSGLPNDRFSAERPEGSISTLTIQRTEQRDSAMYRCASSLLAGGDNEQFFGPGTRLTVL.

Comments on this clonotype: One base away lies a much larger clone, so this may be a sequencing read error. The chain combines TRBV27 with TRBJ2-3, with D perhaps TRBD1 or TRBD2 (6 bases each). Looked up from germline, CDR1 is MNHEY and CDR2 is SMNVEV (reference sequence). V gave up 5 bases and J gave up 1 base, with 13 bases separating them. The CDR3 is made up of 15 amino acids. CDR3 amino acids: CASSPGGFCTDTQYF. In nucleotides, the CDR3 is TGTGCCAGCAGTCCCGGGGGCTTTTGCACAGATACGCAGTATTTT.

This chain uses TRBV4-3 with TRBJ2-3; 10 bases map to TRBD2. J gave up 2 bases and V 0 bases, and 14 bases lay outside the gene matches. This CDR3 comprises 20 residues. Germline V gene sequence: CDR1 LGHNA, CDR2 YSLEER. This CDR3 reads CASSQDNSVAGGEDTDTQYF. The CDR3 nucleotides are TGCGCCAGCAGCCAAGATAATTCGGTAGCGGGAGGCGAAGACACAGATACGCAGTATTTT.

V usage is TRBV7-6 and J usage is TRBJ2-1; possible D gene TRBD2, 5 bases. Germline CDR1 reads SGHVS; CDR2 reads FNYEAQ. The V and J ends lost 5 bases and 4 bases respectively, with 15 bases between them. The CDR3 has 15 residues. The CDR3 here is CASSPRVGDYNEQFF. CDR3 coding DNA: TGTGCCAGCAGCCCAAGGGTCGGGGATTACAATGAGCAGTTCTTC.

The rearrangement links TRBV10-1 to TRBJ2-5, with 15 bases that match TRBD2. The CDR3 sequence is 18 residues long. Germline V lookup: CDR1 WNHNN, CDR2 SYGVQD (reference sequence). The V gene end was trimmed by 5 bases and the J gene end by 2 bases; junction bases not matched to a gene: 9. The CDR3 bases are TGCGCCAGCAGTCCCGGACTAGCGGGGGGGCTCTATCAAGAGACCCAGTACTTC. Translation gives CASSPGLAGGLYQETQYF.